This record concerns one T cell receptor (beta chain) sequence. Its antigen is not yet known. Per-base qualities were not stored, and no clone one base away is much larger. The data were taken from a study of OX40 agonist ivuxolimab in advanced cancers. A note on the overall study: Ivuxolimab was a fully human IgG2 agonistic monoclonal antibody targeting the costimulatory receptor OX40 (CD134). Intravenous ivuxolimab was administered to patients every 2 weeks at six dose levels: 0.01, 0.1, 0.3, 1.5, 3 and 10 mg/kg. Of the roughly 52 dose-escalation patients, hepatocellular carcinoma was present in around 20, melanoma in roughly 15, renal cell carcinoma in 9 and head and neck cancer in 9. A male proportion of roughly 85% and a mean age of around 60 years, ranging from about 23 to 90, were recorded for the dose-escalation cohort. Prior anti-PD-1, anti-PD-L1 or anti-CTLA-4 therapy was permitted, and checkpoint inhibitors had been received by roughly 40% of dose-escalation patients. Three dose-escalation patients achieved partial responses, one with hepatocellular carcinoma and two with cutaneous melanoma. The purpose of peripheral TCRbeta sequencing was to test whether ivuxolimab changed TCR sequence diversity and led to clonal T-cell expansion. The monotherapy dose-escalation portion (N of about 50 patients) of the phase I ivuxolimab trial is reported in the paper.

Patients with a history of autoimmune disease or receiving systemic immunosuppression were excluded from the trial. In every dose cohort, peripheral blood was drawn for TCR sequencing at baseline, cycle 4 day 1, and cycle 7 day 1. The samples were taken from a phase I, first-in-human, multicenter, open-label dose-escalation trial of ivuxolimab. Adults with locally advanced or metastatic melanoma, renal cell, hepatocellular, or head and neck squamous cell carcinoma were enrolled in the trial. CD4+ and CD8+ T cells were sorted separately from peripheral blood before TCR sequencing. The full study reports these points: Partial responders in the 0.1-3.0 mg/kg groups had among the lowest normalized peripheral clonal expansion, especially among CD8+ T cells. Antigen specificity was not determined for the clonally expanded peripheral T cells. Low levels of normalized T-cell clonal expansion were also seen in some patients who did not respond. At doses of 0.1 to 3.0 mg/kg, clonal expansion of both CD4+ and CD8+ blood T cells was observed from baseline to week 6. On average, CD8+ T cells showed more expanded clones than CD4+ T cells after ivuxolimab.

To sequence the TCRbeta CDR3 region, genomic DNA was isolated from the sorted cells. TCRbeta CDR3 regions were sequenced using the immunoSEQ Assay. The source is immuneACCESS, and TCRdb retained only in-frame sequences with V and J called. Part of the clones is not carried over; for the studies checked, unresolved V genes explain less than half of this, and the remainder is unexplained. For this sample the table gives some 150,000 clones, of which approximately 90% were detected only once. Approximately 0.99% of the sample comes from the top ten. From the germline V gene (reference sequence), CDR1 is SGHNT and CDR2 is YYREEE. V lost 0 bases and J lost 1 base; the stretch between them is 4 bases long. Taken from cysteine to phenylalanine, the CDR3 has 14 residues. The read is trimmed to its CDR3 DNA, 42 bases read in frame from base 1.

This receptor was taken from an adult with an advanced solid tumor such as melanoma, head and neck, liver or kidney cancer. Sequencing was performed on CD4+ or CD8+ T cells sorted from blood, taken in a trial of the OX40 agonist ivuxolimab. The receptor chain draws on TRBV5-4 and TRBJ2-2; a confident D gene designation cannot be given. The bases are TGTGCCAGCAGCTTGGACTGGAACACCGGGGAGCTGTTTTTT. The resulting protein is CASSLDWNTGELFF. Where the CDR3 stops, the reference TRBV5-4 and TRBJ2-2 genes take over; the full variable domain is ETGVTQSPTHLIKTRGQQVTLRCSSQSGHNTVSWYQQALGQGPQFIFQYYREEENGRGNFPPRFSGLQFPNYSSELNVNALELDDSALYLCASSLDWNTGELFFGEGSRLTVL.